A single sample is the source of the 23 T cell receptor beta chains below, sequenced in a study of response to subunit inactivated influenza vaccine. Each CDR3 protein gets one entry after TCRdb re-called the RT-PCR reads with MiXCR. This table holds 500,000 to 600,000 distinct CDR3 sequences, 11% found once. This sample was shared with a second study, whose subject was T cells expressing NK-cell markers. That paper notes: The authors made TCR beta cDNA libraries by 5'RACE template switching. This switching added a universal primer site and UMIs.

Sample: PBMCs from blood, taken on the day of vaccination. Receptor source: a man aged 45-65 years who received an inactivated influenza vaccine.

The chain links TRBV2 to TRBJ2-1, with D possibly matching TRBD2 (5 bases). The CDR3 has 15 amino acids. Trimming took 6 bases from V and 10 from J, leaving 22 bases between them. From germline, CDR1 is SNHLY and CDR2 FYNNEI. The CDR3 DNA is TGTGCCAGCAGCATAAATATCCTAGCTTTCTCAGAGCAGTTCTTC. Its protein product is CASSINILAFSEQFF.

This clonotype was recorded at least ten times. The chain joins TRBV7-3 to TRBJ1-1; 11 bases are a match to TRBD1. Per the germline V gene, CDR1 is SGHTA and CDR2 is FQGTGA. The V and J ends lost 5 bases and 4 bases, in that order; junction bases with no gene match: 9. The CDR3 runs 16 residues. The CDR3 coding sequence is TGTGCCAGCAGCCCAACCTCAGGGACAGGGGGCACTGAAGCTTTCTTT. Protein: CASSPTSGTGGTEAFF. The entire variable domain, with the rest obtained from reference TRBV7-3 and TRBJ1-1, is as follows: GAGVSQTPSNKVTEKGKYVELRCDPISGHTALYWYRQSLGQGPEFLIYFQGTGAADDSGLPNDRFFAVRPEGSVSTLKIQRTERGDSAVYLCASSPTSGTGGTEAFFGQGTRLTVV.

This clonotype was seen a few times. This chain uses TRBV7-9 with TRBJ2-3; D gene unclear. CDR1 and CDR2 from the germline V gene are SEHNR and FQNEAQ (reference sequence). The CDR3 is made up of 13 amino acids. The ends were cut back, 2 bases at V and 7 bases at J, with 10 bases in the middle. DNA of the CDR3: TGTGCCAGCAGCTTACCCTCGCGACATACGCAGTATTTT. Its translation: CASSLPSRHTQYF.

This clonotype came up many times. The genes are TRBV5-1 and TRBJ2-3, with a possible D match to TRBD2 (5 bases). The V gene lost 1 base and the J gene lost 1 base, with 7 bases spanning the gap. The CDR3 has 14 residues. The V gene's germline CDR1 is SGHRS and CDR2 YFSETQ. The CDR3 loop is CASSLKGGTDTQYF. CDR3 nucleotide sequence: TGCGCCAGCAGCTTGAAGGGAGGCACAGATACGCAGTATTTT.

This clonotype was found a few times. V gene TRBV7-6 combines with J gene TRBJ2-7; D gene uncertain. Looked up from germline, CDR1 is SGHVS and CDR2 is FNYEAQ. The CDR3 is made up of 13 amino acids. With 3 bases removed from V and 6 bases from J, the gap between germline ends came to 12 bases. As DNA, the CDR3 is TGTGCCAGCAGCTTCACGCCCACAGCCGAGCAGTACTTC. Amino acid sequence: CASSFTPTAEQYF.

The table lists this clonotype with many counts. For the CDR3, the DNA is TGTGCCAGCAGTTACCGCCAGCAAATCTACGAGCAGTACTTC. Its translation: CASSYRQQIYEQYF. The chain joins TRBV6-2 or TRBV6-3 to TRBJ2-7; D is unclear. Looked up from germline, CDR1 is MNHEY and CDR2 is SVGEGT. This CDR3 region has 14 residues. V was pared by 2 bases and J by 3 bases, with 11 bases between.

Of note for this clonotype: The germline gene is not matched at one end of the junction; a read error may be the cause. V usage is TRBV7-2 and J usage is TRBJ2-7; TRBD2 agrees at 7 bases. Germline V CDR1 and CDR2: SGHTA, FQGNSA. The CDR3 covers 14 residues. The CDR3 DNA is TGTGCCAGCAGCATAGCAGGCGGGAGTGCCGAGCAGTACTTC. This codes for CASSIAGGSAEQYF.

The chain links TRBV29-1 to TRBJ2-3, with D hard to call. This CDR3 is built from 16 residues. V dropped 5 bases and J dropped 4 bases, with 22 bases sitting between them. Germline assignment: CDR1 SQVTM and CDR2 ANQGSEA. This chain's CDR3 is CSVQAIGLKGADTQYF. The CDR3 DNA sequence: TGCAGCGTTCAAGCTATTGGGCTAAAGGGCGCAGATACGCAGTATTTT.

V and J are TRBV18 and TRBJ2-1, with D tentatively TRBD1 (6 bases). This CDR3 spans 15 amino acids. Per the germline V gene, CDR1 is KGHSH and CDR2 is LQKENI. V was trimmed by 1 base and J by 4 bases, leaving 11 bases between them. The CDR3 DNA reads as TGTGCCAGCTCACCACGGGGACATTCTTACAATGAGCAGTTCTTC. It encodes CASSPRGHSYNEQFF.

This clonotype was found many times. This sequence joins TRBV29-1 and TRBJ2-3; D possibly corresponds to TRBD1 (5 bases). In germline, CDR1 is SQVTM, CDR2 ANQGSEA. The CDR3 length is 12 residues. V was clipped by 4 bases and J by 5 bases, with 10 bases between them. The CDR3 protein is CSVAQTGDTQYF. CDR3 DNA: TGCAGCGTTGCGCAAACAGGAGATACGCAGTATTTT.

This clonotype came up many times. The chain links TRBV7-9 to TRBJ2-3, with D possibly matching TRBD1 (5 bases). The CDR3 spans 14 residues. The germline CDR1 and CDR2 sequences are SEHNR and FQNEAQ (reference sequence). Trimming cost V 5 bases and J 11 bases, with 20 bases left between them. The CDR3 bases are TGTGCCAGCAGCGGTGACGCGGCCCAAGGGGTGCAGTATTTT. This encodes CASSGDAAQGVQYF. Filled out from reference TRBV7-9 and TRBJ2-3, the complete variable domain reads DTGVSQNPRHKITKRGQNVTFRCDPISEHNRLYWYRQTLGQGPEFLTYFQNEAQLEKSRLLSDRFSAERPKGSFSTLEIQRTEQGDSAMYLCASSGDAAQGVQYFGPGTRLTVL.

This chain joins TRBV6-2 or TRBV6-3 and TRBJ2-7; D is unclear. The germline CDR1 and CDR2 sequences are MNHEY and SVGEGT. This CDR3 contains 13 residues. V lost 6 bases and J 1 base, leaving 10 bases between the germline ends. CDR3 DNA: TGTGCCAGCAGCCGCGACTGGTCCTACGAGCAGTACTTC. Protein: CASSRDWSYEQYF.

This clonotype was detected a few times. The rearrangement uses TRBV5-6 and TRBJ1-2; D unresolved. The germline CDR1 and CDR2 sequences are SGHDT and YYEEEE. CDR3 length: 14 residues. V lost 3 bases, J lost 3 bases, and 12 bases lay in between. The CDR3 coding sequence is TGTGCCAGCAGCTCCCTAGACACCGACTATGGCTACACCTTC. It yields the protein CASSSLDTDYGYTF.

In this sample, this clonotype turned up many times. The chain employs TRBV12-3 or TRBV12-4 and TRBJ2-1; tentative D call: TRBD1 (6 bases). The CDR3 extends over 15 amino acids. The germline V and J ends were trimmed by 3 bases and 7 bases, with 16 bases remaining between them. The CDR3 reads CASSLTRQERNEQFF. The CDR3 DNA sequence: TGTGCCAGCAGTTTGACGCGACAGGAGAGAAATGAGCAGTTCTTC.

This clonotype was seen only a few times. The gene calls are TRBV5-1 and TRBJ1-5; possible D gene TRBD1, 6 bases. Germline values: CDR1 SGHRS, CDR2 YFSETQ. Trimming left V 1 base short and J 2 bases short, with 10 bases between. The CDR3 runs to 15 residues. DNA for the CDR3: TGCGCCAGCAGCTTGACAGGGAAGGGCAATCAGCCCCAGCATTTT. Translating gives CASSLTGKGNQPQHF.

This clonotype was seen just once. The V and J genes are TRBV5-1 and TRBJ2-7, with 9 bases that match TRBD1. J gave up 1 base and V 4 bases, and 3 bases lay outside the gene matches. The CDR3 sequence is 14 residues long. CDR1 SGHRS and CDR2 YFSETQ come from the germline V gene. The CDR3 protein is CASSGQGRSYEQYF. The CDR3 DNA reads TGCGCCAGCAGCGGACAGGGGCGATCCTACGAGCAGTACTTC. The full variable domain, with the rest looked up from reference TRBV5-1 and TRBJ2-7, is KAGVTQTPRYLIKTRGQQVTLSCSPISGHRSVSWYQQTPGQGLQFLFEYFSETQRNKGNFPGRFSGRQFSNSRSEMNVSTLELGDSALYLCASSGQGRSYEQYFGPGTRLTVT.

The CDR3 nucleotides are TGCAGTGCTAGAGATCGGCAGTATAGCAATCAGCCCCAGCATTTT. Its translation: CSARDRQYSNQPQHF. V usage is TRBV20-1 and J usage is TRBJ1-5; D remains unclear. Germline CDR1 and CDR2: DFQATT and SNEGSKA (reference sequence). The CDR3 sequence is 15 residues long. Trimming stripped 0 bases from V and 0 bases from J, with 9 bases between.

This sequence joins TRBV27 and TRBJ2-1, with 7 bases matching TRBD1. CDR3 length equals 15 residues. The J segment lost 1 base and the V segment lost 5 bases, leaving 5 bases of the junction unmatched. The germline gives CDR1 MNHEY, CDR2 SMNVEV (reference sequence). CDR3 nucleotides: TGTGCCAGCAGTGCGGACAGGTATTCCTACAATGAGCAGTTCTTC. This gives the protein CASSADRYSYNEQFF.

The rearrangement links TRBV7-9 to TRBJ2-2; D is unresolved. The length of the CDR3 is 14 residues. The germline V gene has CDR1 SEHNR and CDR2 FQNEAQ (reference sequence). V lost 1 base to trimming and J lost 3 bases, with 6 bases between them. The DNA of the CDR3 is TGTGCCAGCAGCTTAGACTTATACACCGGGGAGCTGTTTTTT. Its translation: CASSLDLYTGELFF.

This sequence joins TRBV29-1 and TRBJ2-5; 9 bases match TRBD1. CDR3 length equals 12 residues. Trimming removed 6 bases from V and 2 bases from J; junction bases left unmatched: 1. CDR1 is SQVTM and CDR2 is ANQGSEA in the germline V gene. In DNA, the CDR3 is TGCAGCGTGGGGACAGGGCAAGAGACCCAGTACTTC. Amino acid sequence: CSVGTGQETQYF.

This clonotype was seen many times. The V call is TRBV20-1, the J call TRBJ1-2, with unresolved D. In germline, CDR1 is DFQATT, CDR2 SNEGSKA (reference sequence). The CDR3 totals 13 residues. V lost 3 bases and J lost 2, with 10 bases in between. CDR3 DNA: TGCAGTGCTAGGCGGAGAAGGAACTATGGCTACACCTTC. Its protein is CSARRRRNYGYTF.

This clonotype was picked up a small number of times. The genes are TRBV5-5 and TRBJ2-3, with 9 bases identical to TRBD2. Germline CDR1 and CDR2: SGHKS and YYEKEE (reference sequence). V was pared by 0 bases and J by 11 bases, with 13 bases of the junction left unmatched. This CDR3 contains 16 residues. This chain's CDR3 is CASSLGTWAGGRRQYF. For the CDR3, the DNA is TGTGCCAGCAGCTTGGGGACGTGGGCGGGGGGGCGTAGGCAGTATTTT.

This clonotype was seen more than once but under ten times. The genes are TRBV5-1 and TRBJ2-1, with D possibly being TRBD1 or TRBD2 (5 bases each). This CDR3 has 16 amino acids. CDR1 and CDR2 (germline): SGHRS, YFSETQ. The ends were cut back, 2 bases at V and 5 bases at J, with 17 bases in the middle. The CDR3 DNA reads as TGCGCCAGCAGCTTACTACAAGCGGTGGGGGACAATGAGCAGTTCTTC. This gives the protein CASSLLQAVGDNEQFF.